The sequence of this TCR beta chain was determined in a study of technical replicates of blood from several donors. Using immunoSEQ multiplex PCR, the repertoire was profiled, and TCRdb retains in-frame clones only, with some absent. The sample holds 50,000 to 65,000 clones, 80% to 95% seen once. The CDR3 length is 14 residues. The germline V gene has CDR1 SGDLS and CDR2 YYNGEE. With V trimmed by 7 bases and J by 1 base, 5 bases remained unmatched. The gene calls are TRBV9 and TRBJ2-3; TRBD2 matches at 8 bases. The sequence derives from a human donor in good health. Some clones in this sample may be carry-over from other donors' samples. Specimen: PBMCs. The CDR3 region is CASGLAPRTDTQYF. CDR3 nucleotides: TGTGCCAGCGGACTAGCTCCCCGCACAGATACGCAGTATTTT.